These 11 T cell receptor beta chains share one sample of origin, sequenced in a study of CD8+CD57+ T cells in acquired aplastic anemia. Genomic DNA served as template for TCR beta VDJ and CDR3 profiling. TCRdb re-analysed the reads in MiXCR, keeping a single row per CDR3 protein. The data show about 190,000 distinct CDR3 sequences, roughly half seen once. Sequencing was done on a sample of sorted CD4+, CD8+, or CD8+CD57+ T cells (not recorded which) from PBMCs. These receptors originate from a human donor in good health, serving as a control.

Comments on this clonotype: A much larger clone is a single base away; this may be a read error. The V gene is TRBV10-3, the J gene TRBJ1-2; D gene uncertain. This CDR3 has 12 residues. CDR1 ENHRY and CDR2 SYGVKD come from the germline V gene. Trimming cost V 3 bases and J 8 bases, with 10 bases left between them. The CDR3 sequence: CAISENLGGYTF. CDR3 coding DNA: TGTGCCATCAGTGAAAATTTGGGCGGCTACACCTTC.

The rearrangement joins TRBV9 to TRBJ2-5, with D hard to call. CDR1 is SGDLS and CDR2 is YYNGEE in the germline V gene. The V gene lost 0 bases and the J gene lost 3 bases, with 12 bases spanning the gap. The CDR3 has 15 amino acids. CDR3 loop: CASSVAQGVKETQYF. The CDR3 DNA sequence: TGTGCCAGCAGCGTAGCCCAAGGAGTTAAAGAGACCCAGTACTTC. The entire variable domain, with the rest obtained from reference TRBV9 and TRBJ2-5, is as follows: DSGVTQTPKHLITATGQRVTLRCSPRSGDLSVYWYQQSLDQGLQFLIQYYNGEERAKGNILERFSAQQFPDLHSELNLSSLELGDSALYFCASSVAQGVKETQYFGPGTRLLVL.

This clonotype was seen a handful of times. J is TRBJ2-5 and V is TRBV15; 11 nucleotides align to TRBD2. From germline, CDR1 is LNHNV and CDR2 YYDKDF (reference sequence). CDR3 size: 16 residues. J gave up 5 bases and V 2 bases, and 7 bases lay outside the gene matches. Written as DNA, the CDR3 is TGTGCCACCAGCAGATTACTAGCGGGAGTGTTGGAGACCCAGTACTTC. This codes for CATSRLLAGVLETQYF.

The rearrangement joins TRBV24-1 to TRBJ1-2; TRBD1 matches 8 bases. The V and J ends lost 4 bases and 8 bases, in that order; junction bases with no gene match: 11. This CDR3 has 15 residues. Looked up from germline, CDR1 is KGHDR and CDR2 is SFDVKD. CDR3 coding DNA: TGTGCCACCAGTGACAAACGACAGGGGATAGACGGCTACACCTTC. It translates to CATSDKRQGIDGYTF.

The chain employs TRBV29-1 and TRBJ2-7, with 9 positions matching TRBD1. V lost 7 bases, J lost 9 bases, and 13 bases stayed unmatched. From germline, CDR1 is SQVTM and CDR2 ANQGSEA. The CDR3 runs to 13 residues. For the CDR3, the DNA is TGCAGCGCGGGGGACAGGGAGTCGGGGGGGCAGTACTTC. This gives the protein CSAGDRESGGQYF.

This clonotype was counted only a few times. The V call is TRBV28, the J call TRBJ2-3, with 7 bases identical to TRBD1. The V and J ends lost 6 bases and 2 bases, in that order; junction bases with no gene match: 17. Germline V gene lookup returns CDR1 MDHEN and CDR2 SYDVKM. The CDR3 is 18 residues long. The CDR3 is CASSTSGDSGFFTDTQYF. In DNA, the CDR3 is TGTGCCAGCAGCACCTCAGGGGACAGTGGATTTTTCACAGATACGCAGTATTTT.

The sample holds many counts of this clonotype. One end of the junction fails to match germline, which may point to a read error. The gene calls are TRBV19 and TRBJ1-4; the match to TRBD1 covers 7 bases. Germline-derived CDR1 and CDR2 are LNHDA and SQIVND (reference sequence). The CDR3 runs 16 residues. This CDR3 is CASSIEETGINEKLFF. CDR3 DNA: TGTGCCAGTAGCATAGAGGAGACAGGGATTAATGAAAAACTGTTTTTT.

This clonotype was detected once. The chain employs TRBV2 and TRBJ2-3, with 12 bases aligning to TRBD2. Germline lookup yields CDR1 SNHLY and CDR2 FYNNEI. The V gene end was trimmed by 5 bases and the J gene end by 2 bases; junction bases not matched to a gene: 5. The CDR3 runs 16 residues. CDR3 DNA sequence: TGTGCCAGCAGTTGGACTAGCGGGGAATACACAGATACGCAGTATTTT. It specifies CASSWTSGEYTDTQYF.

The chain uses TRBV29-1 and TRBJ1-1, with D possibly being TRBD1 (6 bases). The CDR3 totals 14 residues. Germline V lookup: CDR1 SQVTM, CDR2 ANQGSEA. Trimming cost V 6 bases and J 0 bases, with 14 bases left between them. The chain's CDR3 is CSVGGQVMNTEAFF. In nucleotides, the CDR3 is TGCAGCGTAGGGGGACAAGTTATGAACACTGAAGCTTTCTTT.

Notes on this clonotype: At one of its ends the junction is not consistent with the germline gene, which may arise from a read error. The J gene is TRBJ2-3, the V gene TRBV24-1; D not resolved. CDR1 is KGHDR and CDR2 is SFDVKD in the germline V gene. The CDR3 covers 12 residues. The CDR3 reads CATSEFTDTRYF. CDR3 bases: TGTGCCACCAGCGAGTTCACAGATACGCGGTATTTT.

The chain recombines TRBV7-2 with TRBJ1-1; D is uncertain. V lost 11 bases to trimming and J lost 4 bases, with 14 bases between them. Germline CDR1 SGHTA, CDR2 FQGNSA. The CDR3 runs 12 residues. The chain's CDR3 is CAGTSGGTEAFF. DNA of the CDR3: TGTGCCGGTACATCGGGCGGCACTGAAGCTTTCTTT.